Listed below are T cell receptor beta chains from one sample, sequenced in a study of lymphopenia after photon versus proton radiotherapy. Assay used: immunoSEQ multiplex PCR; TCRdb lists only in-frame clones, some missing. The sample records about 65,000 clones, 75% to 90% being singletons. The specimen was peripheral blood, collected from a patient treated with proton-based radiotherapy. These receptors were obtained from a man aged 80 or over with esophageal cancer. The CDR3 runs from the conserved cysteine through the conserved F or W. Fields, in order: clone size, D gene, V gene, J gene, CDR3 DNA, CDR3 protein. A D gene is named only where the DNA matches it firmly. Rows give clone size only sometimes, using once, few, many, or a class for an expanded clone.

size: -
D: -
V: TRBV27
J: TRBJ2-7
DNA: TGTGCCAGCAGTTTATCGGGGACGGCGAACTACGAGCAGTACTTC
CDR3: CASSLSGTANYEQYF

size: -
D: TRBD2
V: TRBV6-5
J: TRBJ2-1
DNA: TGTGCCAGCAGTCTTAGCGGGAGCTCCTACAATGAGCAGTTCTTC
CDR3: CASSLSGSSYNEQFF

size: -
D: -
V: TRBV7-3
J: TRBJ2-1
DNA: TGTGCCAGCAGCTCCCAGGGAGGTCCCTACAATGAGCAGTTCTTC
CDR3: CASSSQGGPYNEQFF

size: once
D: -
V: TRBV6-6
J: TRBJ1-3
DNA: TGTGCCAGTCAAGGAACGAGGGGATCTGGAAACACCATATATTTT
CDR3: CASQGTRGSGNTIYF

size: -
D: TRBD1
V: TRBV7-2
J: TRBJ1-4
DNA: TGTGCCAGCAGCTTTAGCGCGGGGACAGGGGACGAAAAACTGTTTTTT
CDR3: CASSFSAGTGDEKLFF

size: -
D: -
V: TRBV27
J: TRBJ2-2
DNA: TGTGCCAGCAGTTTATTCGGCAGAAACACCGGGGAGCTGTTTTTT
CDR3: CASSLFGRNTGELFF

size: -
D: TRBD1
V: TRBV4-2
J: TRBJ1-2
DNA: TGTGCCAGCAGCACAGGGGACGGGGATGGCTACACCTTC
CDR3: CASSTGDGDGYTF

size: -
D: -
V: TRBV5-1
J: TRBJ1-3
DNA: TGCGCCAGCAGCTTTTCCGGGCTACTTGGAAACACCATATATTTT
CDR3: CASSFSGLLGNTIYF

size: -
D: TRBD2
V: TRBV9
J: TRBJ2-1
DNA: TGTGCCAGCAGCGTAAACGGGGGGGCAGAGTTCTTC
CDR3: CASSVNGGAEFF

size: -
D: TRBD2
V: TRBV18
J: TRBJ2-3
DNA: TGTGCCAGCTCACCACCCTCTAGCGGGAGAGGGGATACGCAGTATTTT
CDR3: CASSPPSSGRGDTQYF

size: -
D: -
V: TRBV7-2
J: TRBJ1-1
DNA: TGTGCCAGCAGCTTAGGTGCGTTGAACACTGAAGCTTTCTTT
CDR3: CASSLGALNTEAFF

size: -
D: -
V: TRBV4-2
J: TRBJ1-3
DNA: TGTGCCAGCAGCCAAGATCCCGTCGGAAACACCATATATTTT
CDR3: CASSQDPVGNTIYF

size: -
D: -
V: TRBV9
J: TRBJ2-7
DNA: TGTGCCAGCAGCGTAGGTCCAGCGAGGGGCTACGAGCAGTACTTC
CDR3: CASSVGPARGYEQYF

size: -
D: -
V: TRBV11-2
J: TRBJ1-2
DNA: TGTGCCAGCAGCTCGGGACTTAACTATGGCTACACCTTC
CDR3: CASSSGLNYGYTF

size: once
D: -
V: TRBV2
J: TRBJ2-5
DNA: TGTGCCAAGGAAGAGGCGGGGGCTCAAGAGACCCAGTACTTC
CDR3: CAKEEAGAQETQYF

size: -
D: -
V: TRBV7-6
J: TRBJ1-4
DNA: TGTGCCAGCAGCCCCCTGGACAGTTTTAGCGAAAAACTGTTTTTT
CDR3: CASSPLDSFSEKLFF

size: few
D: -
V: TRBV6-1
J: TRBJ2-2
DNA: TGTGCCACCGTTCTGGTGACCGGGGAGCTGTTTTTT
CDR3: CATVLVTGELFF

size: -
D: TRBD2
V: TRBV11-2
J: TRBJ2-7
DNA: TGTGCCAGCAGCTTAGCGGGGGGTGTCATCCACGAGCAGTACTTC
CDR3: CASSLAGGVIHEQYF

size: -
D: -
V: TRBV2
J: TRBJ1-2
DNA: TGTGCCAGCAGTGTTGCGGGTGGGTCTAGTTATGGCTACACCTTC
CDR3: CASSVAGGSSYGYTF

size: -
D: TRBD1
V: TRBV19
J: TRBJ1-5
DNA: TGTGCCACCACAGACAGGGGGCGCATCCGAAACAATCAGCCCCAGCATTTT
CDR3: CATTDRGRIRNNQPQHF

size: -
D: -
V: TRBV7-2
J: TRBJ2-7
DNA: TGTGCCAGCAGCTTAGCGGTAGAGAGGTACGAGCAGTACTTC
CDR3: CASSLAVERYEQYF

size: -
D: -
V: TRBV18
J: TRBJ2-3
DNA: TGTGCCAGCTCACCTACTTCAGGGGATACGCAGTATTTT
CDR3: CASSPTSGDTQYF

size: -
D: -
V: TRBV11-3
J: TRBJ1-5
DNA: TGTGCCAGCAGCTTACGAGAACCCGGGGGGATCAATCAGCCCCAGCATTTT
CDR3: CASSLREPGGINQPQHF

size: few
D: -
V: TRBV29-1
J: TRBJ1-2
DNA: TGCAGCGCCCAGGACCCCTATGGCTACACCTTC
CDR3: CSAQDPYGYTF

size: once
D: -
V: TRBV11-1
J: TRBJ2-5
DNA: TGTGCCAGCAGCTTCCAGCCCCAAGAGACCCAGTACTTC
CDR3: CASSFQPQETQYF

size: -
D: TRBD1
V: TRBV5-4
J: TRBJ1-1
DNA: TGTGCCAGCAGCCCCCCAGACAGGGCGGCGACTGAAGCTTTCTTT
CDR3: CASSPPDRAATEAFF

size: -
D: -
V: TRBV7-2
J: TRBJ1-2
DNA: TGTGCCAGCAGCTTGATAGGATCGGGTTTGGAGGATGGCTACACCTTC
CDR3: CASSLIGSGLEDGYTF

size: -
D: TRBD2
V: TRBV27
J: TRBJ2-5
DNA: TGTGCCAGCAGACGTAGGCGGCTAGCGGGGGGCCAAGAGACCCAGTACTTC
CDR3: CASRRRRLAGGQETQYF

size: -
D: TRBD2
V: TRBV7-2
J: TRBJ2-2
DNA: TGTGCCAGCAGCCCGGGAGGGACAATAGACGCCGGGGAGCTGTTTTTT
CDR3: CASSPGGTIDAGELFF

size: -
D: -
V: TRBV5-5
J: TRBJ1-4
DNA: TGTGCCAGCAGCTTGAACGGAGGGGTTCGTGAAAAACTGTTTTTT
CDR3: CASSLNGGVREKLFF

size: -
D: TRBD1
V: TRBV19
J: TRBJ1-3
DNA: TGTGCCAGTAGGGACAGGGGTTTGATGGTCGGCTCTGGAAACACCATATATTTT
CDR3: CASRDRGLMVGSGNTIYF

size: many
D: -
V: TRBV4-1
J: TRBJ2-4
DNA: TGCGCCAGCAGCTCTGACAGGAGTAAAAACATTCAGTACTTC
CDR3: CASSSDRSKNIQYF

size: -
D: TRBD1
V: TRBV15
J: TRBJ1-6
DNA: TGTGCCACCAGCAGACAGGGGGGAAATTCACCCCTCCACTTT
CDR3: CATSRQGGNSPLHF

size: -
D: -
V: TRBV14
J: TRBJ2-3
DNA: TGTGCCAGCAGCCAATACTATACGCAGTATTTT
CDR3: CASSQYYTQYF

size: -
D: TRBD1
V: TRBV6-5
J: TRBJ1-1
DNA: TGTGCCAGCAGCCGGGACAGGACCAACACTGAAGCTTTCTTT
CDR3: CASSRDRTNTEAFF

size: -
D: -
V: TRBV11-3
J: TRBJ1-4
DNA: TGTGCCAGCAGCTTAGAACGGACTCGGTCGGAAAAACTGTTTTTT
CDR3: CASSLERTRSEKLFF

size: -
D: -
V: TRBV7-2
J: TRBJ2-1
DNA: TGTGCCAGCAGCTTAGCGCTAGCCTACAATGAGCAGTTCTTC
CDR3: CASSLALAYNEQFF